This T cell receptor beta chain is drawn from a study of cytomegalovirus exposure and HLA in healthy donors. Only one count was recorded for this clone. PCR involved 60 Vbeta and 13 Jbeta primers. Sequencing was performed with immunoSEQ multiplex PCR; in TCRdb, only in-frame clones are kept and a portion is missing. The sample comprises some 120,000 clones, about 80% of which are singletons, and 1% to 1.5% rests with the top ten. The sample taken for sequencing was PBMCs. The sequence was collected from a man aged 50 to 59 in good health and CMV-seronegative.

The CDR3 DNA is TGTGCCAGCAGCTTAAGGGAGAAGGGAGGCACTGGAAACACCATATATTTT. Protein sequence: CASSLREKGGTGNTIYF. The rearrangement uses TRBV7-9 and TRBJ1-3, with D hard to call. V was clipped by 2 bases and J by 2 bases, with 16 bases between them. The CDR3 is made up of 17 amino acids. Germline V gene lookup returns CDR1 SEHNR and CDR2 FQNEAQ (reference sequence).